A single TCR beta chain is shown here with its context. Its antigen remains unknown. CDR3 length: 13 amino acids. V gave up 0 bases and J gave up 11 bases, with 14 bases separating them. The germline gives CDR1 LGHNA, CDR2 YNFKEQ. These data originate in a study of cytomegalovirus exposure and HLA in healthy donors. Study results and limitations: Associated with cytomegalovirus, according to the listing, were about 160 TCR beta chains. Among TCR beta chains of equal frequency, HLA-associated ones were more clonally expanded in a later analysis. The sole available immune exposure information was CMV serostatus.

Donors sampled were nominally healthy, though unrecorded immune exposures were likely. 13 Jbeta primers and 60 Vbeta primers were used for the PCR. The repertoire was sequenced with immunoSEQ multiplex PCR; TCRdb's copy has only in-frame clones and lacks some. The table gives tens of thousands of clones; the top ten clones make up around 10% of it. The sequenced sample consisted of PBMCs. The source is a woman in her 50s in good health and CMV-seropositive. The chain couples TRBV4-2 to TRBJ2-7, with unresolved D. The chain's CDR3 is CASSQELRDWEYF. The CDR3 DNA is TGTGCCAGCAGCCAAGAACTTCGTGACTGGGAGTACTTC.